This T cell receptor (beta chain) was obtained from a study of identical twins. The CDR3 is 16 residues long. V gave up 6 bases and J gave up 4 bases, with 20 bases separating them. The germline V gene encodes CDR1 MRHNA and CDR2 SNTAGT. Healthy Caucasians alone served as donors. Study-level results: An excess of low generation probability was shown by twin-shared out-of-frame alpha sequences.

This clonotype was seen more than once but under ten times. No antigen is known for it. The cDNA had a unique molecular identifier and a template-switch universal primer site. TCRdb re-called the 5' RACE reads through MiXCR, storing one row per CDR3 protein. The table lists 690,000 or so distinct CDR3 sequences, roughly 8% of them singletons. The sample was also linked to a second study, of yellow fever vaccine responses in identical twins. From that paper: After vaccination, twins' T cell response reportedly seemed partly convergent, partly personalized.

The receptor comes from a woman between 18 and 29 years old in good health. The sample taken for sequencing was PBMCs. The rearrangement uses TRBV6-4 and TRBJ2-3; D is uncertain. CDR3: CASSPRAGRGADTQYF. The CDR3 bases are TGTGCCAGCAGCCCGAGAGCTGGTAGAGGCGCAGATACGCAGTATTTT.